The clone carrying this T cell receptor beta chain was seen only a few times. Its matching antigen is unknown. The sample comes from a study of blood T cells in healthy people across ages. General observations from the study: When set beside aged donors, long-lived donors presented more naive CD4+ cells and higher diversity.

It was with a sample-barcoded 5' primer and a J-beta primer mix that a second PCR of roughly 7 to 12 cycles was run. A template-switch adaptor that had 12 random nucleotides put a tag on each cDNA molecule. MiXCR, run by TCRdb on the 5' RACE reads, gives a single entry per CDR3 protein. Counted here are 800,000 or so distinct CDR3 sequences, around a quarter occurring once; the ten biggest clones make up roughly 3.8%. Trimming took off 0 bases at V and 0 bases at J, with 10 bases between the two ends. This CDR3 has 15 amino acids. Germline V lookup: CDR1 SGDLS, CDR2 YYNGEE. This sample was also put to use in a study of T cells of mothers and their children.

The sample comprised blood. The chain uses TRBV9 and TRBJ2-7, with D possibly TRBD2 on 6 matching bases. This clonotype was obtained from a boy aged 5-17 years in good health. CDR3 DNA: TGTGCCAGCAGCGTAGACGGGAGATTCTCCTACGAGCAGTACTTC. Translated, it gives CASSVDGRFSYEQYF. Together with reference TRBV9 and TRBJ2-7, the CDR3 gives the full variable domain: DSGVTQTPKHLITATGQRVTLRCSPRSGDLSVYWYQQSLDQGLQFLIQYYNGEERAKGNILERFSAQQFPDLHSELNLSSLELGDSALYFCASSVDGRFSYEQYFGPGTRLTVT.